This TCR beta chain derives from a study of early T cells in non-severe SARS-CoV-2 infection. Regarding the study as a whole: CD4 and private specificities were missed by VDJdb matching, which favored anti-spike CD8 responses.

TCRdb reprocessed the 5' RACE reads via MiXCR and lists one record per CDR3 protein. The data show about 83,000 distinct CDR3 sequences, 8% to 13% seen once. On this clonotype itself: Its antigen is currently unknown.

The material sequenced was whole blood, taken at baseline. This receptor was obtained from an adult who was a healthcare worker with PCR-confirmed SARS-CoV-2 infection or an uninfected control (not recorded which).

The CDR3 bases are TGTGCCAGCAGCCCGGGAGCGGGAGTCTACGAGCAGTACTTC. It is translated as CASSPGAGVYEQYF. The chain has TRBV7-9 and TRBJ2-7; 8 bases are a match to TRBD2. CDR3 length equals 14 residues. Germline V gene sequence: CDR1 SEHNR, CDR2 FQNEAQ (reference sequence). J was trimmed by 3 bases and V by 5 bases; bases with no gene match: 6.